The 27 T cell receptor beta chains in this list originate from one sample, sequenced in a study of STAT5B mutations in CD4+ large granular lymphocyte leukemia. Method: immunoSEQ multiplex PCR; TCRdb's copy keeps in-frame clones and lacks some. Among nearly 20,000 clones listed, about four fifths were seen once. The source material was CD4+ T cells from blood buffy coats. Receptor source: a human donor in good health.

This clone was observed once. The V and J genes are TRBV19 and TRBJ1-2; D is unclear. V lost 4 bases to trimming and J lost 10 bases, with 13 bases between them. The CDR3 runs to 12 residues. CDR1 is LNHDA and CDR2 is SQIVND in the germline V gene (reference sequence). As DNA, the CDR3 is TGTGCCAGTAGTACGGGCATCCGGGACTACACCTTC. It translates to CASSTGIRDYTF.

V is TRBV19 and J is TRBJ1-2; D uncertain. The germline V gene encodes CDR1 LNHDA and CDR2 SQIVND (reference sequence). Trimming stripped 10 bases from V and 8 bases from J, with 11 bases between. This CDR3 has 10 residues. The CDR3 DNA reads TGTGCCACCGGGGAGGACGGCTACACCTTC. Amino acid sequence: CATGEDGYTF.

CDR3 coding DNA: TGTGCCATCAGAGAGCGGGTGGAAACCTACGAGCAGTACTTC. As protein: CAIRERVETYEQYF. V usage is TRBV10-3 and J usage is TRBJ2-7; D might be TRBD2 (6 bases). Per germline, CDR1 ENHRY and CDR2 SYGVKD. CDR3 length: 14 amino acids. Trimming shortened V by 6 bases and J by 2 bases, and 14 bases separated the two germline ends.

The V call is TRBV6-1, the J call TRBJ1-2, with TRBD1 as a possible D gene (5 bases). This CDR3 comprises 16 residues. Trimming cost V 1 base and J 0 bases, with 12 bases left between them. Looked up from germline, CDR1 is MNHNS and CDR2 is SASEGT. The DNA for the CDR3 is TGTGCCAGCAGTGAAGTAAGAGGGGCCGCTAACTATGGCTACACCTTC. Translating it yields CASSEVRGAANYGYTF.

V and J are TRBV30 and TRBJ1-5; D possibly corresponds to TRBD1 (5 bases). V dropped 2 bases and J dropped 9 bases, with 14 bases sitting between them. This CDR3 has 13 residues. Per germline, CDR1 GTSNPN and CDR2 SVGIG (reference sequence). The CDR3 coding sequence is TGTGCCTGGAGTTCTCACAGGACTGGGCCCCAGCATTTT. The encoded protein is CAWSSHRTGPQHF.

Only one count was recorded for this clone. V usage is TRBV7-8 and J usage is TRBJ1-1; D unclear. Germline CDR1 reads SGHVS; CDR2 reads FQNEAQ. V was pared by 5 bases and J by 2 bases, with 9 bases between. The CDR3 runs to 13 residues. CDR3 loop: CASSQRINTEAFF. The CDR3 DNA is TGTGCCAGCAGCCAAAGGATTAACACTGAAGCTTTCTTT.

This clone was seen once. At one boundary the junction diverges from the germline segment, which might be a read error. For the CDR3, the DNA is TGTGCCAGCAGCCCGGGCCGGGACAGGTTCTACCAGCAGTACTTC. Its translation: CASSPGRDRFYQQYF. The J gene is TRBJ2-7, the V gene TRBV7-2; TRBD1 agrees at 8 bases. Per germline, CDR1 SGHTA and CDR2 FQGNSA. CDR3 size: 15 residues.

Comments on this clone: This specimen includes other DNA sequences encoding the same CDR3. The chain employs TRBV20-1 and TRBJ1-1; tentative D call: TRBD1 (5 bases). Germline assignment: CDR1 DFQATT and CDR2 SNEGSKA (reference sequence). This CDR3 has 11 amino acids. Written as DNA, the CDR3 is TGCAGGGTGAGGGGAAACACTGAAGCTTTCTTT. Its translation is CRVRGNTEAFF.

The gene calls are TRBV4-1 and TRBJ2-7; D is uncertain. CDR3 size: 13 residues. CDR1 and CDR2 (germline): MGHRA, YSYEKL. Trimming stripped 2 bases from V and 2 bases from J, with 7 bases between. The DNA for the CDR3 is TGCGCCAGCAGCCAACCTGGGACCTACGAGCAGTACTTC. This codes for CASSQPGTYEQYF.

The chain joins TRBV6-5 to TRBJ2-7, with D uncertain. V lost 4 bases and J 1 base, leaving 14 bases between the germline ends. The CDR3 is 15 amino acids. Germline V lookup: CDR1 MNHEY, CDR2 SVGAGI. The CDR3 loop reads CASSSPRLGSYEQYF. DNA for the CDR3: TGTGCCAGCAGTTCTCCCCGCCTGGGTTCCTACGAGCAGTACTTC.

Only a few counts were recorded for this clone. The genes are TRBV30 and TRBJ1-5; TRBD1 might be the D (6 bases). The CDR3 has 15 residues. Germline CDR1 reads GTSNPN; CDR2 reads SVGIG (reference sequence). With 3 bases removed from V and 5 bases from J, the gap between germline ends came to 17 bases. CDR3 residues: CAWSTGLRRDQPQHF. The DNA for the CDR3 is TGTGCCTGGAGCACAGGGCTCAGGCGGGATCAGCCCCAGCATTTT.

This clone was picked up a small number of times. This chain uses TRBV19 with TRBJ1-2; D may be TRBD1 (5 bases). CDR1 is LNHDA and CDR2 is SQIVND in the germline V gene (reference sequence). The CDR3 length is 14 residues. Trimming pared 7 bases from V and 3 bases from J, leaving 15 bases between. CDR3 sequence reads: CASMSSAGDYGYTF. DNA of the CDR3: TGTGCCAGTATGTCCTCGGCGGGGGACTATGGCTACACCTTC.

The V call is TRBV7-9, the J call TRBJ1-1; D uncertain. Germline lookup yields CDR1 SEHNR and CDR2 FQNEAQ (reference sequence). The CDR3 is 14 residues long. Trimming removed 0 bases at V and 0 bases at J, with 5 bases between. CDR3 region: CASSLAVLNTEAFF. The DNA for the CDR3 is TGTGCCAGCAGCTTAGCGGTTTTGAACACTGAAGCTTTCTTT.

This clone has a handful of counts. This rearrangement joins TRBV29-1 to TRBJ1-3; no firm D call. Trimming removed 0 bases from V and 6 bases from J, with 9 bases in between. The germline V gene has CDR1 SQVTM and CDR2 ANQGSEA. This CDR3 has 13 amino acids. CDR3 DNA: TGCAGCGTTGAAGATCGGCAGCCAAACACCATATATTTT. It is translated as CSVEDRQPNTIYF. Drawing the rest from reference TRBV29-1 and TRBJ1-3, the complete variable domain is SAVISQKPSRDICQRGTSLTIQCQVDSQVTMMFWYRQQPGQSLTLIATANQGSEATYESGFVIDKFPISRPNLTFSTLTVSNMSPEDSSIYLCSVEDRQPNTIYFGEGSWLTVV.

This clone was seen once. V usage is TRBV6-1 and J usage is TRBJ2-7; D is unclear. The germline CDR1 and CDR2 sequences are MNHNS and SASEGT. Trimming cost V 2 bases and J 1 base, with 6 bases left between them. The CDR3 runs 13 residues. CDR3 coding DNA: TGTGCCAGCAGTGAACCCAATTCCTACGAGCAGTACTTC. Translated, it gives CASSEPNSYEQYF.

The chain couples TRBV2 to TRBJ2-7, with D tentatively TRBD1 (6 bases). Trimming stripped 6 bases from V and 8 bases from J, with 20 bases between. This CDR3 has 14 residues. The germline V gene encodes CDR1 SNHLY and CDR2 FYNNEI. The CDR3 sequence: CASSETGSQGQQYF. CDR3 nucleotides: TGTGCCAGCAGCGAAACAGGGTCCCAAGGCCAGCAGTACTTC.

The sample holds one count of this clone. J is TRBJ1-2 and V is TRBV11-2; no definite D call. Germline CDR1 SGHAT, CDR2 FQNNGV. The CDR3 contains 12 residues. The V end lost 5 bases, the J end lost 4 bases, and 8 bases lay between the germline ends. The CDR3 DNA reads TGTGCCAGCAGCGAAGGGATCTATGGCTACACCTTC. It specifies CASSEGIYGYTF.

The CDR3 DNA reads as TGTGCCATCGCACTAGCCTTAAATGAGCAGTTCTTC. Protein sequence: CAIALALNEQFF. V and J are TRBV10-3 and TRBJ2-1; D possibly corresponds to TRBD2 (6 bases). This CDR3 is built from 12 residues. V dropped 8 bases and J dropped 7 bases, with 12 bases sitting between them. Germline CDR1 reads ENHRY; CDR2 reads SYGVKD.

Note on this clone: Within the sample, other DNA sequences also encode this same CDR3. J is TRBJ2-7 and V is TRBV30; 8 nucleotides match TRBD1. Trimming removed 5 bases from V and 3 bases from J; junction bases left unmatched: 3. The CDR3 runs to 12 residues. CDR1 and CDR2 (germline): GTSNPN, SVGIG (reference sequence). CDR3 in DNA: TGTGCCTGGTCCGACAGGGGCTACGAGCAGTACTTC. Protein sequence: CAWSDRGYEQYF.

This clone has a single count. The V and J genes are TRBV30 and TRBJ1-4; no definite D call. The CDR3 is made up of 15 amino acids. CDR1 and CDR2 (germline): GTSNPN, SVGIG (reference sequence). The V end was cut by 0 bases, the J end by 5 bases, with 13 bases between. CDR3 nucleotides: TGTGCCTGGAGTGTACCGTGGACGGAGAATGAAAAACTGTTTTTT. Translating gives CAWSVPWTENEKLFF.

This chain joins TRBV12-5 and TRBJ2-7; the match to TRBD2 covers 7 bases. The CDR3 is 14 amino acids. Germline lookup yields CDR1 LGHNT and CDR2 FRNRAP. The V and J ends lost 1 base and 2 bases, in that order; junction bases with no gene match: 2. This chain's CDR3 is CASGLEAGPYEQYF. CDR3 nucleotides: TGTGCTAGTGGTTTGGAAGCGGGACCCTACGAGCAGTACTTC.

V and J are TRBV6-5 and TRBJ1-4; D possibly corresponds to TRBD1 (5 bases). This CDR3 is built from 16 residues. The germline V gene encodes CDR1 MNHEY and CDR2 SVGAGI. The V gene lost 4 bases and the J gene lost 0 bases, with 12 bases spanning the gap. CDR3 bases: TGTGCCAGCAGTTCGGGGCGGCTGACAACTAATGAAAAACTGTTTTTT. It specifies CASSSGRLTTNEKLFF.

The rearrangement links TRBV6-6 to TRBJ1-2, with no clear D. From germline, CDR1 is MNHNY and CDR2 SVGAGI (reference sequence). The CDR3 extends over 12 amino acids. V was trimmed by 6 bases and J by 4 bases, leaving 9 bases between them. In DNA, the CDR3 is TGTGCCAGCAGACAGCCACCCTATGGCTACACCTTC. Its translation: CASRQPPYGYTF.

In its sample, this clone was seen a few times. This chain connects TRBV19 to TRBJ2-7; D might be TRBD2 (6 bases). V dropped 6 bases and J dropped 1 base, with 10 bases sitting between them. The CDR3 spans 13 residues. Germline values: CDR1 LNHDA, CDR2 SQIVND (reference sequence). DNA of the CDR3: TGTGCCAGTAGGGGAGGTCTGTCCTACGAGCAGTACTTC. It translates to CASRGGLSYEQYF. Variable domain in full (rest from reference TRBV19 and TRBJ2-7): DGGITQSPKYLFRKEGQNVTLSCEQNLNHDAMYWYRQDPGQGLRLIYYSQIVNDFQKGDIAEGYSVSREKKESFPLTVTSAQKNPTAFYLCASRGGLSYEQYFGPGTRLTVT.

This clone appeared a single time. The chain employs TRBV10-2 and TRBJ2-5; maybe TRBD1 (6 bases). The J call is in doubt because the DNA end fits TRBJ2-7 better. Germline CDR1 reads WSHSY; CDR2 reads SAAADI. CDR3 length: 14 residues. The DNA for the CDR3 is TGCGCCAGTCAGGGTAGGGACATCTCCTACGAGCAGTACTTC. This sequence encodes CASQGRDISYEQYF.

J is TRBJ2-5 and V is TRBV2; D uncertain. Germline assignment: CDR1 SNHLY and CDR2 FYNNEI. CDR3 length equals 13 residues. V was cut by 2 bases and J by 1 base, with 5 bases left in between. CDR3 protein: CASSESVQETQYF. As DNA, the CDR3 is TGTGCCAGCAGTGAAAGTGTCCAAGAGACCCAGTACTTC.

This sequence joins TRBV29-1 and TRBJ2-1; TRBD2 might be the D (5 bases). Germline CDR1 and CDR2: SQVTM and ANQGSEA. V lost 5 bases, J lost 2 bases, and 19 bases lay in between. There are 16 residues in the CDR3. The CDR3 sequence is CSVQPSGKMAYNEQFF. CDR3 nucleotides: TGCAGCGTTCAACCCAGCGGCAAGATGGCCTACAATGAGCAGTTCTTC.